This T cell receptor (beta chain) was sequenced during a study of blood T cell repertoires in COVID-19 (dated by TCRdb to between 2020 and 2021). Turning to the overall study: Collaborator samples came from the United States, Italy and Spain and covered acute and convalescent phases of COVID-19. The repertoires were released in a freely available public database meant as a resource for research on the immune response to SARS-CoV-2. Sample metadata almost always included a de-identified subject ID, COVID-19 status, age in years and sex. The material from the prospective study consisted of cDNA or gDNA derived from T cells, B-cell-depleted T cells, or PBMCs. Samples came from the ongoing ImmuneRACE study (first 160 participants) plus 1,254 subjects from 6 global collaborators. Where available, HLA class I and class II types were obtained from metadata supplied by the sample provider rather than from assay-based typing. Subjects who had been exposed to COVID-19, were actively infected with it, or had recovered from it provided the deeply sampled blood TCRbeta repertoires that made up the dataset.

TCRbeta CDR3 regions were amplified from genomic DNA using the immunoSEQ Assay, a bias-controlled multiplex PCR. As for how the authors treated the data: Nucleated cell counts per sample were estimated from amplification of reference gene primers within the assay. To quantify the absolute abundance of each unique TCRbeta CDR3 rearrangement, sequence reads were collapsed and filtered. For each sample, productive Simpson clonality was calculated as the square root of Simpson's diversity index across productive rearrangements. TCRdb stores this immuneACCESS table with in-frame sequences only. Part of the clones is absent; in the studies checked, under half of the shortfall reflects unresolved V genes, and no reason is known for the rest. That table supplies the V and J calls and clone size; D and trimming were determined from the DNA. This sample gives fewer than 100,000 clones in total; 84% of them show up just once. The leading ten clones occupy 20% to 25% of the sample.

Whole blood was collected in K2EDTA tubes by collaborating institutions according to the institutions' own protocols. For TCRbeta analysis, collaborators shipped samples as frozen whole blood, isolated PBMCs, or DNA extracted from either of those sample types. Here is what the overall study found, with its caveats: The amount of clinical and demographic metadata varied by source and participant and was provided uncurated.

V loses 7 bases at its end and J loses 4 bases; junction bases beyond the gene matches: 9. Measured from the cysteine to the phenylalanine, the CDR3 is 16 residues long. Only the CDR3 part of the read is kept: 48 bases, read in frame from the first base. The CDR1 and CDR2 encoded by the germline V gene (reference sequence) are MNHEY and SMNVEV. To note about this clone: Its antigen specificity is not known. The record has no base qualities; no much larger clone is one base away.

The source is a woman in her 50s with acute or convalescent COVID-19. Recombination joined TRBV27 with TRBJ2-2; 10 bases in between match TRBD1. The sequencing sample was made of peripheral blood. The nucleotides read TGTGCCAGCAAAGGGGGGACAGGGGTCATCACCGGGGAGCTGTTTTTT. It codes for CASKGGTGVITGELFF.